The clone carrying this T cell receptor beta chain showed up just once. Its antigen remains unidentified. Time point given: newly diagnosed GD, antithyroid drugs for less than 3 months. Extracted RNA from PBMCs served as the source of the TCR library. This record belongs to a study of regulatory T cells in long-lasting Graves disease. To make TCR beta libraries, researchers used iRepertoire HTBI primers and Arm-PCR of CDR3 regions. Using its own MiXCR run on the multiplex PCR reads, TCRdb lists one record per CDR3 protein. The profile shows over 500,000 distinct CDR3 sequences, roughly 15% of them singletons. The CDR3 totals 15 residues. CDR1 is SGHTA and CDR2 is FQGTGA in the germline V gene. V was clipped by 3 bases and J by 7 bases, with 15 bases between them. Whole-study results and caveats: Repertoires from persistent disease leaned toward TRBV28, TRBJ1-2 and TRBJ2-5.

The same data also went into a second study, on T cells in Graves' hyperthyroidism and ophthalmopathy.

The chain has TRBV7-3 and TRBJ2-2; possible D gene TRBD2, 5 bases. Material: peripheral blood mononuclear cells (PBMCs), obtained at new diagnosis, from a patient treated with antithyroid drugs. The source is a woman in her twenties or thirties with Graves disease. In DNA form, the CDR3 reads TGTGCCAGCAGCTTCGCCGTCCGGGGTATCGGGGAGCTGTTTTTT. It specifies CASSFAVRGIGELFF.